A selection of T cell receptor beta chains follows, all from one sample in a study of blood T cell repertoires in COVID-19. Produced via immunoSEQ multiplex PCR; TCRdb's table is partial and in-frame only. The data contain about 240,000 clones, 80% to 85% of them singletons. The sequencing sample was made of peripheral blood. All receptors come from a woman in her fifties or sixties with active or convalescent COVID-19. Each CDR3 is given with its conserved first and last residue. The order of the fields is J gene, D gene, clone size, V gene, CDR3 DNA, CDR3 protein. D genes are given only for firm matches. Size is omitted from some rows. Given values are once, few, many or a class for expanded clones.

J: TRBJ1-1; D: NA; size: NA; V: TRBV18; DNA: TGTGCCAGCGCGACAGTACTGAACACTGAAGCTTTCTTT; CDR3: CASATVLNTEAFF
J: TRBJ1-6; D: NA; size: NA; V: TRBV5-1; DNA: TGCGCCAGCAGCTTGGCCAGCGGCAGGGGAAGATCACCCCTCCACTTT; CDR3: CASSLASGRGRSPLHF
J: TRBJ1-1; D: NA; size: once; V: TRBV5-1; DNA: TGCGCCAGCAGGCGGGACCCCGAAAACACTGAAGCTTTCTTT; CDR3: CASRRDPENTEAFF
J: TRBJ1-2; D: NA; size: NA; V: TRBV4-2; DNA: TGTGCCAGCAGCCCACAGGCGGTGGGCTGGGATGGCTACACCTTC; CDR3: CASSPQAVGWDGYTF
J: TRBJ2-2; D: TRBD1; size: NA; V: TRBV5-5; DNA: TGTGCCAGCAGTACCGGGGGACAGGGGTCCCCCGGGGAGCTGTTTTTT; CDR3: CASSTGGQGSPGELFF
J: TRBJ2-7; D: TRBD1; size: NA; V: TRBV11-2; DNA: TGTGCCAGCAGCTTAGAGAGAGGGGGCACCTACGAGCAGTACTTC; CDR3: CASSLERGGTYEQYF
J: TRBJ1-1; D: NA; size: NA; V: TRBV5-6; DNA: TGTGCCAGCAGCGGCAGGGCCCTAAGATACACTGAAGCTTTCTTT; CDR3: CASSGRALRYTEAFF
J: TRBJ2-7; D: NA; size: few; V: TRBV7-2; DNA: TGTGCCAGCAGCTTAGACGGTAGCGGCCCCTACGAGCAGTACTTC; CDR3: CASSLDGSGPYEQYF
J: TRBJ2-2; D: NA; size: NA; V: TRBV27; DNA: TGTGCCAGCAGTTTATTCCTGGGGGCTGACACCGGGGAGCTGTTTTTT; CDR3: CASSLFLGADTGELFF
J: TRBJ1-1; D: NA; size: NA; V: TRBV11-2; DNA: TGTGCCAGCAGCTCAAGACTGAACTCCGGGGACACTGAAGCTTTCTTT; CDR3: CASSSRLNSGDTEAFF
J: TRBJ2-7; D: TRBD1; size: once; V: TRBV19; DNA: TGTGCCAGTAGTATAGATCCGGACAGGGACGAGCAGTACTTC; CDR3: CASSIDPDRDEQYF
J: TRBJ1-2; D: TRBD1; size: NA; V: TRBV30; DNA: TGTGCCTGGAGTGTAGGGGTTCGGGACAGGCTCTATGGCTACACCTTC; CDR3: CAWSVGVRDRLYGYTF
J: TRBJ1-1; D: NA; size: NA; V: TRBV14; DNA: TGTGCCAGCAGCCAAGATCTGTACACTGAAGCTTTCTTT; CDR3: CASSQDLYTEAFF
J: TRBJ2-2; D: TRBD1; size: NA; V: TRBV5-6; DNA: TGTGCCAGCAGCTTGAGACAGGGTACCGGGGAGCTGTTTTTT; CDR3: CASSLRQGTGELFF